The present TCR beta chain was sequenced within a study of beta chain features in type 1 diabetes. Findings and limits, study-wide: Insertions were fewer and deletions more numerous at VDJ junctions in type 1 diabetes patients.

This clone came up a few times. Its specificity is unknown. Per germline, CDR1 MNHEY and CDR2 SVGAGI. The CDR3 covers 16 residues. V gave up 4 bases and J gave up 5 bases; unmatched junction bases: 7. Every donor had blood drawn once into heparin, roughly 100 mL on average. Sorting gave populations that all exceeded 95% purity. Every bit of the isolated RNA underwent reverse transcription, so sequencing read expressed TCRB transcripts. Assay: immunoSEQ multiplex PCR; the TCRdb copy retains only in-frame clones and omits some. Among a few hundred thousand clones listed, around 12% were seen once. The chain employs TRBV6-5 and TRBJ2-7; TRBD2 agrees at 14 bases. The source is a man aged 18 to 29 in good health. The sample comprised naive CD4+ T cells from blood. The CDR3 DNA sequence: TGTGCCAGCAGTTCCCTGACTAGCGGGAGGGACGACGAGCAGTACTTC. Protein: CASSSLTSGRDDEQYF.